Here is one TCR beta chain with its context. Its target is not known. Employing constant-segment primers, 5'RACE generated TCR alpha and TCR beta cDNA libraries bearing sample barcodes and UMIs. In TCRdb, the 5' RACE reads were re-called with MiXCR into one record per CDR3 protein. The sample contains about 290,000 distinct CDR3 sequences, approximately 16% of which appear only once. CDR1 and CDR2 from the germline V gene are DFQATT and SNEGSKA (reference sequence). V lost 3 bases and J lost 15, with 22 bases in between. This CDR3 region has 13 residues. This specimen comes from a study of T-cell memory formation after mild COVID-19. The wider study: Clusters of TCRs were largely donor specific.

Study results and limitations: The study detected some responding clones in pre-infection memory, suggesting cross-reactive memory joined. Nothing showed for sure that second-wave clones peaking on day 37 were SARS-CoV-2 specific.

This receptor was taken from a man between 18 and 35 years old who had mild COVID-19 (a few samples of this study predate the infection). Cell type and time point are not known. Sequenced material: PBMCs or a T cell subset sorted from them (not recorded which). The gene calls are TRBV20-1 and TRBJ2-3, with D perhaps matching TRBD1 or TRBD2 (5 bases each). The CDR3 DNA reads TGCAGTGCTAGTAGGTCCGGGACCCGGACACAATATTTT. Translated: CSASRSGTRTQYF.